This T cell receptor (beta chain) was sequenced during a study of blood T cell repertoires in COVID-19. Study-level information: Material from acute and convalescent COVID-19 was sourced from the United States, Italy and Spain. From T cells, B-cell-depleted T cells, or PBMCs came the material, which was cDNA or gDNA.

This table comes from immunoSEQ multiplex PCR, and its TCRdb copy is limited to in-frame clones, with some not included. Among 200,000 to 300,000 clones listed, about 83% were seen once. Sequenced sample: peripheral blood. The clonotype originates from a man aged 45-60 years with acute or convalescent COVID-19.

CDR3 sequence reads: CASWGRTSLPTEAFF. Written as DNA, the CDR3 is TGTGCCAGCTGGGGCAGGACCTCCCTCCCCACTGAAGCTTTCTTT. J is TRBJ1-1 and V is TRBV13; possibly TRBD1 for D (5 bases). The CDR3 length is 15 residues. Looked up from germline, CDR1 is PRHDT and CDR2 is FYEKMQ (reference sequence). Trimming removed 8 bases from V and 4 bases from J, with 20 bases in between.